This TCR beta chain was sequenced during a study of T cells in Graves' hyperthyroidism and ophthalmopathy. Across the study: Peripheral blood specimens were obtained at initial diagnosis, prior to any treatment.

TCR beta CDR3 regions were amplified from RNA. First-round RT-PCR of the TCR CDR3 relied on the HTBI primer set. One entry per CDR3 protein results from TCRdb running MiXCR on the multiplex PCR reads. The sample contains more than 600,000 distinct CDR3 sequences, roughly 15% of which appear only once. With regard to this clonotype: Its antigen is still unknown.

Study findings and constraints: A model using 13 V-J features told ophthalmopathy apart from stable hyperthyroidism.

This CDR3 has 15 amino acids. Deletions cut 0 bases from V and 6 bases from J, with 12 bases between. CDR1 and CDR2 from the germline V gene are SGHRS and YFSETQ. The sample was blood. The chain combines TRBV5-1 with TRBJ2-2; D unresolved. The sequence came from a man aged 18 to 30 with Graves' hyperthyroidism. The CDR3, as DNA: TGCGCCAGCAGCTTGGTCCAGAGCTTGGCCGGGGAGCTGTTTTTT. Protein sequence: CASSLVQSLAGELFF. The full variable domain, with the rest looked up from reference TRBV5-1 and TRBJ2-2, is KAGVTQTPRYLIKTRGQQVTLSCSPISGHRSVSWYQQTPGQGLQFLFEYFSETQRNKGNFPGRFSGRQFSNSRSEMNVSTLELGDSALYLCASSLVQSLAGELFFGEGSRLTVL.